Included here is one TCR beta chain sequence, with context. The entry originates in a study of blood T cell repertoires in COVID-19. The CDR3 runs to 17 residues. V was clipped by 8 bases and J by 0 bases; unmatched bases: 11. Looked up from germline, CDR1 is WSHSY and CDR2 is SAAADI. Assay used: immunoSEQ multiplex PCR; TCRdb lists only in-frame clones, some missing. The table includes roughly 230,000 clones, 89% detected once. Sequencing was done on a sample of peripheral blood. This receptor was obtained from a middle-aged woman who had recovered from COVID-19. The chain combines TRBV10-2 with TRBJ2-7, with 12 bases lining up with TRBD2. The DNA of the CDR3 is TGCGCCAGCGAGAACAGACTAGCGGGGGACAGCTCCTACGAGCAGTACTTC. Translating gives CASENRLAGDSSYEQYF.